This TCR beta chain was captured by sequencing in a study of long-term antiretroviral therapy in people with HIV. Study background: The earliest samples came about a decade before the 2015 immediate-ART recommendation.

Investigators performed immunoSEQ version v3.0 at survey level. Produced via immunoSEQ multiplex PCR; TCRdb's table is partial and in-frame only. The table has some 25,000 clones, roughly 84% seen once. There are 13 residues in the CDR3. The germline V gene encodes CDR1 MDHEN and CDR2 SYDVKM. V was cut by 7 bases and J by 4 bases, with 10 bases left in between. Comment on this clone: Its specificity is not known.

Study-wide results and limits: Clones expanded before ART dominated the repertoire at all time points. Someone took the blood between about 2004 and 2017, maybe while older ART regimens were in use.

This clonotype was sampled from a man aged 25-45 years with HIV. V is TRBV28 and J is TRBJ1-4, with D perhaps TRBD1 (6 bases). The sample consisted of unsorted PBMCs, taken around 4.5 years after starting antiretroviral therapy. The CDR3 reads CASTRGLNEKLFF. Written as DNA, the CDR3 is TGTGCCAGCACCAGGGGCCTTAATGAAAAACTGTTTTTT.